This T cell receptor beta chain derives from a study of CD8 T cells in ankylosing spondylitis. Findings of the study overall: Clones that were linked to disease were CD8+ and were relatively rare in peripheral blood. As reported, disease-linked clones showed significant enrichment in matched ankylosing spondylitis synovial fluid. In ankylosing spondylitis blood, a motif of about eight highly homologous TCR beta variants appeared characteristic.

This clonotype was observed a handful of times. The antigen remains undetermined. Quantitative barcoded 5'-RACE was used to prepare TCR beta libraries. TCRdb fed the 5' RACE reads into MiXCR, producing one record per CDR3 protein. This sample has around 480,000 distinct CDR3 sequences, with over 15% found just once. CDR3 size: 12 residues. Per the germline V gene, CDR1 is PRHDT and CDR2 is FYEKMQ (reference sequence). Deletions cut 5 bases from V and 7 bases from J, with 11 bases between. This chain joins TRBV13 and TRBJ1-2, with unresolved D. Source material: blood, either unsorted or a sorted T cell fraction (not recorded which). The TCR comes from a male donor with ankylosing spondylitis. The CDR3 reads CASSQEFFGYTF. The CDR3 DNA reads as TGTGCCAGCAGCCAGGAATTTTTTGGCTACACCTTC.